Below, 10 T cell receptor beta chains from the same sample are listed, as sequenced in a study of blood T cell repertoires in COVID-19. Using immunoSEQ multiplex PCR, the repertoire was profiled, and TCRdb retains in-frame clones only, with some absent. The sample holds some 120,000 clones, approximately 91% seen once. Sequenced input: peripheral blood. All receptors come from a woman of 80 years or more with acute or convalescent COVID-19.

Comment on this clone: Other nucleotide sequences from this sample produce the same CDR3. This chain connects TRBV5-1 to TRBJ1-2; TRBD1 matches 11 bases. Trimming removed 3 bases from V and 5 bases from J; junction bases left unmatched: 3. The CDR3 has 14 residues. Germline CDR1 reads SGHRS; CDR2 reads YFSETQ. CDR3 sequence: CASSYGTGGYGYTF. As DNA, the CDR3 is TGCGCCAGCAGCTACGGGACAGGGGGATATGGCTACACCTTC.

The genes are TRBV19 and TRBJ1-2; the D is unclear. The V end was cut by 7 bases, the J end by 0 bases, with 12 bases between. The CDR3 length is 14 residues. The germline V gene has CDR1 LNHDA and CDR2 SQIVND (reference sequence). The CDR3 spells CASILRHANYGYTF. The CDR3 DNA follows: TGTGCCAGTATCCTCCGACACGCTAACTATGGCTACACCTTC.

This clone occurred once. The chain uses TRBV10-2 and TRBJ1-6; possible D gene TRBD1, 5 bases. V was shortened by 4 bases and J by 11 bases, with 12 bases between the two germline ends. The CDR3 is made up of 13 amino acids. Per germline, CDR1 WSHSY and CDR2 SAAADI. The CDR3 coding sequence is TGCGCCAGCAGTGGACAGTACGGGCCACCCCTCCACTTT. Its translation is CASSGQYGPPLHF.

This rearrangement joins TRBV19 to TRBJ2-5; perhaps TRBD1 as D (6 bases). Trimming left V 1 base short and J 6 bases short, with 12 bases between. CDR1 and CDR2 (germline): LNHDA, SQIVND (reference sequence). The CDR3 loop spans 14 amino acids. CDR3 nucleotide sequence: TGTGCCAGTAGTATAGGCAGCAGGGGTCAGACCCAGTACTTC. This codes for CASSIGSRGQTQYF.

This rearrangement joins TRBV29-1 to TRBJ1-5, with 11 nucleotides matching TRBD1. The CDR3 loop spans 16 amino acids. Trimming removed 5 bases from V and 2 bases from J; junction bases left unmatched: 8. Germline V gene lookup returns CDR1 SQVTM and CDR2 ANQGSEA. CDR3 coding DNA: TGCAGCGTTAAGTCGGACAGGGGGCTAGGCAATCAGCCCCAGCATTTT. Its protein product is CSVKSDRGLGNQPQHF. Looking up the rest from reference TRBV29-1 and TRBJ1-5 gives the full variable domain: SAVISQKPSRDICQRGTSLTIQCQVDSQVTMMFWYRQQPGQSLTLIATANQGSEATYESGFVIDKFPISRPNLTFSTLTVSNMSPEDSSIYLCSVKSDRGLGNQPQHFGDGTRLSIL.

This clone has only a few counts. The chain carries TRBV5-1 and TRBJ2-3, with 9 bases aligning to TRBD1. Germline assignment: CDR1 SGHRS and CDR2 YFSETQ. V was clipped by 1 base and J by 2 bases; unmatched bases: 8. The CDR3 consists of 17 residues. The CDR3 sequence: CASSLNFRTGVTDTQYF. The CDR3 DNA follows: TGCGCCAGCAGCTTGAACTTCCGGACAGGGGTCACAGATACGCAGTATTTT.

V usage is TRBV24-1 and J usage is TRBJ2-2; D is possibly TRBD1 (6 bases). The CDR3 runs 14 residues. Germline V CDR1 and CDR2: KGHDR, SFDVKD. Trimming removed 7 bases at V and 5 bases at J, with 13 bases between. CDR3 coding DNA: TGTGCCACCAGAGGACAGACCGAAACCGGGGAGCTGTTTTTT. Translation gives CATRGQTETGELFF.

The chain links TRBV18 to TRBJ2-1, with 9 bases that match TRBD2. In germline, CDR1 is KGHSH, CDR2 LQKENI. The V segment lost 1 base and the J segment 8 bases; nucleotides outside the gene matches: 3. CDR3 length: 14 amino acids. CDR3 amino acids: CASSPRASGDEQFF. CDR3 in DNA: TGTGCCAGCTCACCACGGGCTAGCGGGGATGAGCAGTTCTTC.

The chain uses TRBV5-1 and TRBJ2-7, with TRBD1 matching 7 bases. The CDR3 totals 16 residues. Trimming removed 4 bases from V and 0 bases from J; junction bases left unmatched: 10. Germline V CDR1 and CDR2: SGHRS, YFSETQ. The CDR3 DNA is TGCGCCAGCAGCCAGAATCCAGACAGGGTCTCCTACGAGCAGTACTTC. It is translated as CASSQNPDRVSYEQYF.

In this sample, this clone turned up once. The rearrangement uses TRBV19 and TRBJ2-1, with 10 bases lining up with TRBD2. The CDR3 totals 14 residues. J was trimmed by 9 bases and V by 6 bases; bases with no gene match: 8. Germline CDR1 reads LNHDA; CDR2 reads SQIVND (reference sequence). As DNA, the CDR3 is TGTGCCAGTAGAATTAGCGGGAGGTCCGGTGAGCAGTTCTTC. It yields the protein CASRISGRSGEQFF.